Sequencing of this T cell receptor beta chain was carried out in a study of blood T cell repertoires in COVID-19. About the study: COVID-19 samples, acute and convalescent, were from the United States, Italy and Spain.

Authors' analysis steps: Estimates of nucleated cell counts were drawn from the amplification of reference gene primers. The data were produced by immunoSEQ multiplex PCR, yet TCRdb's version contains in-frame clones alone and is incomplete. That table furnishes V, J and clone size, whereas the DNA furnished D and trimming. The sample lists a few hundred thousand clones; about 80% were seen once. The CDR3 sequence is 22 residues long. Sample: peripheral blood. This TCR derives from a human donor with acute or convalescent COVID-19. The donor label of this sample is uncertain. This sequence joins TRBV1 and TRBJ1-5; the table's D call, TRBD1, has no DNA check behind it. TRBV1 is termed a pseudogene. CDR3 sequence (DNA): TGCACCAGCAGCCAAATCTGCCATTGCAGGGGCCGACCCGATTATAGCAATCAGCCCCAGCATTTT. The encoded protein is CTSSQICHCRGRPDYSNQPQHF.